This T cell receptor (beta chain) was profiled in a study of CD8+CD57+ T cells in acquired aplastic anemia. Across the study: Sorted cells (CD4+ and CD8+) yielded DNA amounts that averaged approximately 3.2 ug. Where healthy donors were concerned, CD4+ cells averaged around 11 million reads. Study-wide results and limits: Patients and controls were found to share about 31 CD8+ CDR3 sequences.

Investigators profiled TCR beta VDJ and CDR3 from genomic DNA template. TCRdb analysed the reads with MiXCR anew, one entry per CDR3 protein. The top ten hold 1.1% of the sample, which has fewer than 200,000 distinct CDR3 sequences, approximately 40% seen once. Notes on this clonotype: As yet, its antigen is unknown.

Sequencing was done on a sample of sorted CD4+, CD8+, or CD8+CD57+ T cells (not recorded which) from PBMCs. The receptor was isolated from a human donor in good health.

The DNA of the CDR3 is TGTGCCAGCAGTGAACGGGGGAGCTCCTACAATGAGCAGTTCTTC. It specifies CASSERGSSYNEQFF. The gene calls are TRBV6-1 and TRBJ2-1, with a weak D call TRBD2 (6 bases). CDR1 is MNHNS, CDR2 SASEGT, per germline. Trimming took off 2 bases at V and 0 bases at J, with 8 bases between the two ends. CDR3 length: 15 amino acids.